This T cell receptor (beta chain) stems from a study of cytomegalovirus exposure and HLA in healthy donors. Findings and caveats of the study: The study designated 150 or so TCR beta chains cytomegalovirus-associated.

The PCR contained 60 Vbeta and 13 Jbeta primers. This table comes from immunoSEQ multiplex PCR, and its TCRdb copy is limited to in-frame clones, with some not included. The sample records about 140,000 clones, over 65% being singletons. V gave up 4 bases and J gave up 11 bases, with 22 bases separating them. This CDR3 spans 15 amino acids. In germline, CDR1 is SGHTA, CDR2 FQGNSA. Notes on this clone: Its antigen is as yet unknown.

The chain recombines TRBV7-2 with TRBJ2-3; D possibly corresponds to TRBD1 (7 bases). Material for sequencing was PBMCs. This clonotype originated in a female donor in good health and CMV-seropositive. CDR3 nucleotides: TGTGCCAGCAGCTGGGGACAGCCAGGAGCCGGGGGGCAGTATTTT. Protein product: CASSWGQPGAGGQYF.